This passage covers 5 T cell receptor beta chains from one sample sequenced in a study of control samples from healthy donors and cancer patients. Produced via immunoSEQ multiplex PCR; TCRdb's table is partial and in-frame only. The sample holds under 95,000 clones, more than 85% seen once. The sample consisted of blood. These receptors originate from a woman younger than 45 in good health.

This chain links TRBV3-1 (or the pseudogene TRBV3-2) with TRBJ2-1; D could derive from TRBD1 or TRBD2 (7 bases each). The CDR3 is 14 amino acids. CDR1 and CDR2 from the germline V gene are LGHDT and YNNKEL (reference sequence). Trimming took off 4 bases at V and 8 bases at J, with 15 bases between the two ends. CDR3 DNA sequence: TGTGCCAGCAGCCCGTCAGGGGGGGGCCATGAGCAGTTCTTC. Protein product: CASSPSGGGHEQFF.

The rearrangement links TRBV30 to TRBJ1-6; weak D call: TRBD1 (6 bases). The V gene's germline CDR1 is GTSNPN and CDR2 SVGIG (reference sequence). The CDR3 extends over 14 amino acids. V lost 5 bases and J 9 bases, leaving 17 bases between the germline ends. The CDR3 loop reads CAWRDIGFGSPLHF. CDR3 sequence (DNA): TGTGCCTGGCGGGACATAGGTTTTGGTTCACCCCTCCACTTT.

This clone is a singleton in its sample. The J gene is TRBJ1-1, the V gene TRBV15; D is undetermined. CDR1 and CDR2 from the germline V gene are LNHNV and YYDKDF (reference sequence). The CDR3 is made up of 13 amino acids. V lost 3 bases, J lost 0 bases, and 5 bases lay in between. In nucleotides, the CDR3 is TGTGCCACCAGCAGGGAGATGAACACTGAAGCTTTCTTT. This translates into CATSREMNTEAFF. The full variable domain, its missing parts supplied by reference TRBV15 and TRBJ1-1, is DAMVIQNPRYQVTQFGKPVTLSCSQTLNHNVMYWYQQKSSQAPKLLFHYYDKDFNNEADTPDNFQSRRPNTSFCFLDIRSPGLGDTAMYLCATSREMNTEAFFGQGTRLTVV.

The genes are TRBV9 and TRBJ1-4; 8 bases agree with TRBD1. The junction had 9 bases not matched to a gene; V was cut back by 0 bases and J by 8 bases. This CDR3 has 16 residues. CDR1 and CDR2 (germline): SGDLS, YYNGEE. The CDR3 protein is CASSVAVQGAGEKLFF. The CDR3 coding sequence is TGTGCCAGCAGCGTAGCTGTTCAGGGGGCAGGGGAAAAACTGTTTTTT.

The chain links TRBV18 to TRBJ2-3, with 14 bases matching TRBD2. Germline CDR1 and CDR2: KGHSH and LQKENI. The CDR3 loop spans 17 amino acids. The junction had 4 bases not matched to a gene; V was cut back by 4 bases and J by 1 base. In DNA, the CDR3 is TGTGCCAGCTCACGTGGACTAGCGGGGGGTCGCACAGATACGCAGTATTTT. Amino acid sequence: CASSRGLAGGRTDTQYF. Based on the CDR3 plus reference TRBV18 and TRBJ2-3, the full variable domain is NAGVMQNPRHLVRRRGQEARLRCSPMKGHSHVYWYRQLPEEGLKFMVYLQKENIIDESGMPKERFSAEFPKEGPSILRIQQVVRGDSAAYFCASSRGLAGGRTDTQYFGPGTRLTVL.